This TCR beta chain was captured in a study of cytomegalovirus exposure and HLA in healthy donors. The PCR ran on 60 Vbeta and 13 Jbeta primers. TCRdb's table, derived via immunoSEQ multiplex PCR, lists solely in-frame clones and lacks some. The sample has about 120,000 clones, roughly 70% seen once. V was shortened by 2 bases and J by 5 bases, with 15 bases between the two germline ends. The CDR3 covers 15 residues. The V gene's germline CDR1 is MGHRA and CDR2 YSYEKL. The sequenced material came from PBMCs. The clonotype originates from a woman between 40 and 55 years old in good health and CMV-seronegative. This chain joins TRBV4-1 and TRBJ1-2; weak D call: TRBD1 (6 bases). As DNA, the CDR3 is TGCGCCAGCAGCCAACCGTCCGGGACACATTATGGCTACACCTTC. This encodes CASSQPSGTHYGYTF.